The 25 T cell receptor beta chains in this list originate from one sample, sequenced in a study of T cell responses to AZD1222 COVID-19 vaccine. Here immunoSEQ multiplex PCR was the method, and the copy in TCRdb shows in-frame clones only, minus some. The sample records over 100,000 clones, about 89% being singletons. Sequenced here: peripheral blood, sampled on day 0 of AZD1222 vaccination. The origin of the receptors is an adult in good health.

V and J are TRBV5-3 and TRBJ1-5; D is unresolved. TRBV5-3 is noted as an ORF with a role that remains uncertain. This CDR3 comprises 14 residues. V was trimmed by 0 bases and J by 7 bases, leaving 11 bases between them. The CDR3 spells CARSLAEWTQPQHF. The CDR3 DNA reads TGTGCCAGAAGCTTGGCCGAATGGACCCAGCCCCAGCATTTT.

This chain connects TRBV4-1 to TRBJ1-1; 7 bases match TRBD1. Looked up from germline, CDR1 is MGHRA and CDR2 is YSYEKL. The CDR3 has 17 amino acids. The V and J ends lost 0 bases and 4 bases, in that order; junction bases with no gene match: 11. The CDR3 sequence: CASSQDLRQGRSTEAFF. The DNA for the CDR3 is TGCGCCAGCAGCCAAGACCTCAGACAGGGACGCAGCACTGAAGCTTTCTTT.

The chain links TRBV19 to TRBJ1-1; tentative D call: TRBD1 (6 bases). Germline V lookup: CDR1 LNHDA, CDR2 SQIVND (reference sequence). The germline V and J ends were trimmed by 6 bases and 11 bases, with 19 bases remaining between them. The CDR3 totals 13 residues. This CDR3 is CASRDHVRGEAFF. The CDR3 nucleotides are TGTGCCAGTAGAGATCATGTCAGGGGTGAGGCTTTCTTT.

V and J are TRBV7-2 and TRBJ2-2, with 7 bases fitting TRBD2. V shed 5 bases, J shed 6 bases, and the junction held 9 bases outside the gene matches. The CDR3 runs to 15 residues. CDR1 and CDR2 from the germline V gene are SGHTA and FQGNSA. CDR3 coding DNA: TGTGCCAGCAGCCCCGGACTAGGATTGGCCGGGGAGCTGTTTTTT. Protein product: CASSPGLGLAGELFF. Full variable domain (outside the CDR3, taken from reference TRBV7-2 and TRBJ2-2): GAGVSQSPSNKVTEKGKDVELRCDPISGHTALYWYRQSLGQGLEFLIYFQGNSAPDKSGLPSDRFSAERTGGSVSTLTIQRTQQEDSAVYLCASSPGLGLAGELFFGEGSRLTVL.

The chain carries TRBV30 and TRBJ1-5; maybe TRBD1 (5 bases). The V end was cut by 3 bases, the J end by 5 bases, with 11 bases between. CDR3 length equals 13 residues. CDR1 is GTSNPN, CDR2 SVGIG, per germline (reference sequence). The CDR3 DNA sequence: TGTGCCTGGAGCGGGGGGTTCGATCAGCCCCAGCATTTT. It encodes CAWSGGFDQPQHF.

This clone was seen a single time. V and J are TRBV19 and TRBJ1-1; D is unresolved. Germline V lookup: CDR1 LNHDA, CDR2 SQIVND (reference sequence). The CDR3 covers 17 residues. The germline V and J ends were trimmed by 5 bases and 0 bases, with 19 bases remaining between them. CDR3 bases: TGTGCCAGTAGTTATTCCCCCACCCCACCAATGAACACTGAAGCTTTCTTT. Translation: CASSYSPTPPMNTEAFF. The full variable domain, completed using reference TRBV19 and TRBJ1-1, is DGGITQSPKYLFRKEGQNVTLSCEQNLNHDAMYWYRQDPGQGLRLIYYSQIVNDFQKGDIAEGYSVSREKKESFPLTVTSAQKNPTAFYLCASSYSPTPPMNTEAFFGQGTRLTVV.

There are a few counts of this clone. V gene TRBV5-1 combines with J gene TRBJ2-3, with 9 bases that match TRBD2. CDR1 and CDR2 (germline): SGHRS, YFSETQ. This CDR3 contains 14 residues. The ends lost 4 bases at V and 4 bases at J; junction bases unmatched: 4. In nucleotides, the CDR3 is TGCGCCAGCAGCCCGGGACTAGCCCCAGATACGCAGTATTTT. Protein sequence: CASSPGLAPDTQYF.

The rearrangement joins TRBV6-5 to TRBJ2-1; 7 bases match TRBD2. Germline CDR1 and CDR2: MNHEY and SVGAGI. The CDR3 loop spans 16 amino acids. The trim removed 0 bases at V and 3 bases at J, leaving 5 bases unmatched. This CDR3 is CASSYSMAGVYNEQFF. As DNA, the CDR3 is TGTGCCAGCAGTTACTCGATGGCGGGGGTCTACAATGAGCAGTTCTTC.

V is TRBV5-4 and J is TRBJ2-7; 10 bases match TRBD1. The CDR3 is made up of 14 amino acids. CDR1 and CDR2 from the germline V gene are SGHNT and YYREEE (reference sequence). The J segment lost 4 bases and the V segment lost 2 bases, leaving 3 bases of the junction unmatched. CDR3 nucleotide sequence: TGTGCCAGCAGCTTCGACAGGGGGCCTTACGAGCAGTACTTC. It encodes CASSFDRGPYEQYF. Looking up the rest from reference TRBV5-4 and TRBJ2-7 gives the full variable domain: ETGVTQSPTHLIKTRGQQVTLRCSSQSGHNTVSWYQQALGQGPQFIFQYYREEENGRGNFPPRFSGLQFPNYSSELNVNALELDDSALYLCASSFDRGPYEQYFGPGTRLTVT.

V usage is TRBV14 and J usage is TRBJ2-1, with D possibly TRBD1 on 5 matching bases. Germline CDR1 is SGHDN and CDR2 is FVKESK. Trimming removed 0 bases at V and 12 bases at J, with 12 bases between. The CDR3 extends over 13 amino acids. CDR3 sequence: CASSQDQGPVQFF. CDR3 in DNA: TGTGCCAGCAGCCAAGACCAGGGTCCCGTGCAGTTCTTC.

The V and J genes are TRBV3-1 (or the pseudogene TRBV3-2) and TRBJ1-1; D unclear. Germline V lookup: CDR1 LGHDT, CDR2 YNNKEL (reference sequence). V dropped 4 bases and J dropped 6 bases, with 12 bases sitting between them. CDR3 length: 13 residues. CDR3 in DNA: TGTGCCAGCAGCCCGCGTGGGGTGGCTGAAGCTTTCTTT. It is translated as CASSPRGVAEAFF.

This clone was observed a single time. The V and J genes are TRBV18 and TRBJ2-1, with D possibly matching TRBD2 (6 bases). This CDR3 is 17 amino acids long. Trimming pared 4 bases from V and 1 base from J, leaving 17 bases between. Germline V gene sequence: CDR1 KGHSH, CDR2 LQKENI. CDR3 sequence (DNA): TGTGCCAGCTCACTACCGGGACTCCCCGTTTCCTACAATGAGCAGTTCTTC. The encoded protein is CASSLPGLPVSYNEQFF.

The genes are TRBV3-1 (or the pseudogene TRBV3-2) and TRBJ1-1; a weak D match, TRBD1 (5 bases). Deletions cut 1 base from V and 10 bases from J, with 10 bases between. Germline-derived CDR1 and CDR2 are LGHDT and YNNKEL (reference sequence). The CDR3 covers 12 residues. In DNA form, the CDR3 reads TGTGCCAGCAGCCAAGGAAGGGGAGTAGCTTTCTTT. This codes for CASSQGRGVAFF.

V is TRBV4-1 and J is TRBJ2-4; possible D gene TRBD1, 6 bases. Germline lookup yields CDR1 MGHRA and CDR2 YSYEKL. The CDR3 consists of 16 residues. V lost 4 bases and J 0 bases, leaving 13 bases between the germline ends. The chain's CDR3 is CASSRLGGLAKNIQYF. CDR3 nucleotides: TGCGCCAGCAGCCGGTTAGGGGGTTTAGCCAAAAACATTCAGTACTTC.

This clone has just one count. The chain uses TRBV7-9 and TRBJ1-6; 7 bases are shared with TRBD1. The germline gives CDR1 SEHNR, CDR2 FQNEAQ (reference sequence). This CDR3 comprises 15 residues. Trimming took 1 base from V and 7 from J; bases not matched to a gene: 4. The CDR3 bases are TGTGCCAGCAGCTTAGTTGAGGGGGCGAATTCACCCCTCCACTTT. It specifies CASSLVEGANSPLHF.

This clone was picked up one time. V is TRBV7-2 and J is TRBJ1-5, with 7 bases fitting TRBD1. The CDR3 length is 15 residues. The V gene's germline CDR1 is SGHTA and CDR2 FQGNSA. The J segment lost 6 bases and the V segment lost 6 bases, leaving 11 bases of the junction unmatched. CDR3: CASRYDRDDSQPQHF. For the CDR3, the DNA is TGTGCCAGCAGATACGACAGGGACGATAGTCAGCCCCAGCATTTT.

CDR3 sequence: CASSFERDMVRTEAFF. DNA of the CDR3: TGTGCCAGCAGCTTCGAGAGGGATATGGTCCGCACTGAAGCTTTCTTT. The chain uses TRBV13 and TRBJ1-1, with no clear D. The length of the CDR3 is 16 residues. Trimming removed 3 bases at V and 4 bases at J, with 18 bases between. Germline V gene sequence: CDR1 PRHDT, CDR2 FYEKMQ (reference sequence). The variable domain in full, completed from reference TRBV13 and TRBJ1-1, reads AAGVIQSPRHLIKEKRETATLKCYPIPRHDTVYWYQQGPGQDPQFLISFYEKMQSDKGSIPDRFSAQQFSDYHSELNMSSLELGDSALYFCASSFERDMVRTEAFFGQGTRLTVV.

The chain employs TRBV12-5 and TRBJ2-7; D may be TRBD1 (6 bases). The V gene lost 0 bases and the J gene lost 5 bases, with 14 bases spanning the gap. This CDR3 region has 15 residues. Germline V gives CDR1 LGHNT, CDR2 FRNRAP. The CDR3 sequence: CASGLVQWDTHEQYF. In DNA form, the CDR3 reads TGTGCTAGTGGTTTGGTACAATGGGACACGCACGAGCAGTACTTC.

The chain combines TRBV18 with TRBJ1-2; D gene unclear. CDR1 KGHSH and CDR2 LQKENI come from the germline V gene. The CDR3 consists of 13 residues. V gave up 2 bases and J gave up 2 bases, with 6 bases separating them. CDR3: CASSPEVNYGYTF. The CDR3 bases are TGTGCCAGCTCACCAGAGGTAAACTATGGCTACACCTTC.

V usage is TRBV7-8 and J usage is TRBJ1-4, with D possibly matching TRBD1 (6 bases). CDR1 SGHVS and CDR2 FQNEAQ come from the germline V gene. V lost 1 base and J 8 bases, leaving 14 bases between the germline ends. The CDR3 length is 15 residues. DNA for the CDR3: TGTGCCAGCAGCTTAGATCAGGGGTTGAGGGAAAAACTGTTTTTT. Its translation is CASSLDQGLREKLFF.

The chain employs TRBV5-4 and TRBJ2-5; perhaps TRBD1 as D (6 bases). This CDR3 is built from 15 residues. Germline V gene lookup returns CDR1 SGHNT and CDR2 YYREEE (reference sequence). With 3 bases removed from V and 3 bases from J, the gap between germline ends came to 15 bases. CDR3 residues: CASSSPGHSKETQYF. The CDR3 coding sequence is TGTGCCAGCAGCTCTCCGGGACACAGTAAAGAGACCCAGTACTTC.

This clone was found a few times. J is TRBJ1-5 and V is TRBV4-3; D might be TRBD1 (6 bases). There are 15 residues in the CDR3. Per the germline V gene, CDR1 is LGHNA and CDR2 is YSLEER. Trimming took off 6 bases at V and 1 base at J, with 13 bases between the two ends. CDR3 protein: CASSYDRLSNQPQHF. CDR3 bases: TGCGCCAGCAGTTACGACAGGCTCAGCAATCAGCCCCAGCATTTT.

To note about this clone: The same CDR3 is also encoded by other DNA sequences in this sample. J is TRBJ1-2 and V is TRBV5-4; 9 bases are shared with TRBD1. J was trimmed by 4 bases and V by 4 bases; bases with no gene match: 5. The CDR3 runs to 14 residues. CDR1 and CDR2 from the germline V gene are SGHNT and YYREEE (reference sequence). This chain's CDR3 is CASSPGTGSYGYTF. CDR3 coding DNA: TGTGCCAGCAGCCCGGGGACAGGGTCCTATGGCTACACCTTC. The complete variable domain, with remaining parts taken from reference TRBV5-4 and TRBJ1-2, reads ETGVTQSPTHLIKTRGQQVTLRCSSQSGHNTVSWYQQALGQGPQFIFQYYREEENGRGNFPPRFSGLQFPNYSSELNVNALELDDSALYLCASSPGTGSYGYTFGSGTRLTVV.

The rearrangement joins TRBV27 to TRBJ1-2, with D perhaps TRBD1 (5 bases). This CDR3 contains 14 residues. From germline, CDR1 is MNHEY and CDR2 SMNVEV (reference sequence). V gave up 1 base and J gave up 3 bases, with 9 bases separating them. CDR3 amino acids: CASSLLPGYYGYTF. The CDR3 DNA follows: TGTGCCAGCAGTTTATTACCAGGGTACTATGGCTACACCTTC.

This chain joins TRBV30 and TRBJ2-1; a possible D gene is TRBD2 (6 bases). The V and J ends lost 1 base and 6 bases respectively, with 13 bases between them. CDR1 and CDR2 from the germline V gene are GTSNPN and SVGIG (reference sequence). The CDR3 extends over 14 amino acids. The CDR3 loop reads CAWSARGGANEQFF. CDR3 in DNA: TGTGCCTGGAGTGCCCGAGGAGGGGCCAATGAGCAGTTCTTC.